The entry below describes one T cell receptor (beta chain). These data originate in a study of cytomegalovirus exposure and HLA in healthy donors. Trimming pared 7 bases from V and 0 bases from J, leaving 13 bases between. CDR1 and CDR2 from the germline V gene are SQVTM and ANQGSEA. This CDR3 has 14 residues. A multiplex PCR was run with 60 Vbeta primers and 13 Jbeta primers. TCRdb keeps only in-frame clones here, not all; method: immunoSEQ multiplex PCR. The table includes 150,000 to 200,000 clones, approximately 85% detected once. The genes are TRBV29-1 and TRBJ2-4; D is perhaps TRBD1 (6 bases). Sequenced material: PBMCs. The TCR originated in a woman between 50 and 59 years old in good health and CMV-seronegative. The CDR3 DNA is TGCAGCGCCCGAGGGGGTCTAGCCAAAAACATTCAGTACTTC. As protein: CSARGGLAKNIQYF.